This TCR beta chain was recovered during a study of PD-1 blockade in classical Hodgkin lymphoma. TCRdb's table, derived via immunoSEQ multiplex PCR, lists solely in-frame clones and lacks some. This repertoire shows tens of thousands of clones, roughly nine tenths found once; its top ten account for 15%. Relapse after autologous stem cell transplantation occurred in every patient, and brentuximab vedotin exposure varied. Overall study results and limits: The repertoire differences lack a defined cause, possibly disease activity or prior therapy. Individuals initiating nivolumab under 1 year after ASCT were excluded. When set against healthy donors, newly diagnosed patients were reported to show lower baseline TCR diversity.

About this clone itself: Its antigen is unidentified.

The CDR3 extends over 16 amino acids. Trimming took off 1 base at V and 2 bases at J, with 14 bases between the two ends. The germline V gene has CDR1 SGHDT and CDR2 YYEEEE. V gene TRBV5-6 combines with J gene TRBJ2-3; unclear D gene. This receptor was identified in a human donor with classical Hodgkin lymphoma. The specimen was peripheral blood mononuclear cells (PBMCs), collected at baseline. The CDR3 loop is CASSLQRSPYTDTQYF. CDR3 in DNA: TGTGCCAGCAGCTTGCAACGATCTCCTTACACAGATACGCAGTATTTT.